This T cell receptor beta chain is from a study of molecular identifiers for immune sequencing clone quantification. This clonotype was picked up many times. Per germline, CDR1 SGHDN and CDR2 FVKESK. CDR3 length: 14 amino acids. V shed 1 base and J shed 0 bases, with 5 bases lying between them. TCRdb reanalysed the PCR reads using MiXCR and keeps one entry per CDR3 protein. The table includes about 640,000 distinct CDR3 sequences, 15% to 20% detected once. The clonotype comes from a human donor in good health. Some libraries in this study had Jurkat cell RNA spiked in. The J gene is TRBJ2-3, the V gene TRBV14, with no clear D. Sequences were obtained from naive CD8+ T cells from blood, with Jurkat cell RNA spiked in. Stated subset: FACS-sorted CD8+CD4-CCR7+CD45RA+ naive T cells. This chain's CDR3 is CASSQGASTDTQYF. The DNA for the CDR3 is TGTGCCAGCAGCCAAGGAGCAAGCACAGATACGCAGTATTTT.